These 5 T cell receptor beta chains were sequenced from one sample in a study of shared clonotypes between healthy human individuals. The assay was immunoSEQ multiplex PCR, and TCRdb's table has in-frame clones only and misses some. The data show some 1,400,000 clones, approximately 96% seen once. Sequencing was carried out using naive CD4+ T cells sorted from blood. Subset reported: CD45RA+ positively selected. The receptors were sampled from a man aged 25-45 years in good health.

This chain connects TRBV5-1 to TRBJ2-5; maybe TRBD2 (6 bases). The CDR3 runs to 14 residues. Germline-derived CDR1 and CDR2 are SGHRS and YFSETQ. V gave up 5 bases and J gave up 5 bases, with 16 bases separating them. The CDR3 reads CASRLGTGSETQYF. The CDR3 DNA follows: TGCGCCAGCAGATTAGGAACCGGGAGTGAGACCCAGTACTTC.

The chain uses TRBV6-1 and TRBJ1-3, with D unresolved. V lost 0 bases and J 0 bases, leaving 9 bases between the germline ends. Germline V gene data show CDR1 as MNHNS and CDR2 as SASEGT. CDR3 length: 16 amino acids. CDR3 in DNA: TGTGCCAGCAGTGAAGCAGGGATCCGCTCTGGAAACACCATATATTTT. Its translation is CASSEAGIRSGNTIYF.

V gene TRBV18 combines with J gene TRBJ1-3; no reliable D call. The V and J ends lost 2 bases and 0 bases respectively, with 14 bases between them. CDR3 length: 17 residues. CDR1 is KGHSH, CDR2 LQKENI, per germline. This CDR3 reads CASSPNSDRYSGNTIYF. The CDR3 region has the DNA TGTGCCAGCTCACCAAACTCGGACCGATACTCTGGAAACACCATATATTTT. The whole variable domain, filled in from reference TRBV18 and TRBJ1-3, reads NAGVMQNPRHLVRRRGQEARLRCSPMKGHSHVYWYRQLPEEGLKFMVYLQKENIIDESGMPKERFSAEFPKEGPSILRIQQVVRGDSAAYFCASSPNSDRYSGNTIYFGEGSWLTVV.

Here the CDR3 DNA reads TGTGCCAGCAGCCTACGCGGAGCGGGAGAGGGAGAGGATACGCAGTATTTT. Translated: CASSLRGAGEGEDTQYF. The chain couples TRBV7-8 to TRBJ2-3; 8 nucleotides agree with TRBD2. Germline loops: CDR1 SGHVS, CDR2 FQNEAQ. Trimming at V came to 5 bases and at J to 6 bases, leaving 16 bases not matched to a gene. The CDR3 covers 17 residues.

V and J are TRBV14 and TRBJ1-5; 8 bases align to TRBD1. Unmatched junction bases numbered 23, after V lost 0 bases and J lost 7 bases. This CDR3 spans 21 amino acids. The germline gives CDR1 SGHDN, CDR2 FVKESK. CDR3 nucleotide sequence: TGTGCCAGCAGCCAAGAAAATATCTGGGGAGACAGGGGAGACGGCATACAGCCCCAGCATTTT. Translating it yields CASSQENIWGDRGDGIQPQHF.